The source of this TCR beta chain is a study of OX40 agonist ivuxolimab in advanced cancers. About the research overall: The dose-escalation cohort was about 87% male, with a mean age of 60 years, ranging roughly 23 to 90. General study results and limits: Both blood CD4+ and CD8+ T cells showed clonal growth by week 6 at 0.1 to 3.0 mg/kg.

The protocol was immunoSEQ multiplex PCR, while the TCRdb copy is restricted to in-frame clones and leaves out a portion. The repertoire includes about 66,000 clones, around 85% of them detected once, and 0.68% sits in the top ten. Blood got drawn at baseline, again on cycle 4 day 1, and then on cycle 7 day 1. Per germline, CDR1 SGHTA and CDR2 FQGNSA. The CDR3 runs 13 residues. With 1 base removed from V and 5 bases from J, the gap between germline ends came to 9 bases. About this clone: The antigen is undetermined.

The sequencing here drew on CD4+ or CD8+ T cells sorted from blood, taken in a trial of the OX40 agonist ivuxolimab. V and J are TRBV7-2 and TRBJ2-7, with D tentatively TRBD2 (6 bases). The clonotype was recovered from an adult with an advanced solid tumor such as melanoma, head and neck, liver or kidney cancer. CDR3 sequence (DNA): TGTGCCAGCAGCTTAGGTGGCGGGGACGAGCAGTACTTC. Its translation is CASSLGGGDEQYF.